Listed here are 3 T cell receptor beta chains from one sample, sequenced in a study of radiotherapy plus CTLA-4 blockade in lung cancer. Clones were read by immunoSEQ multiplex PCR, and TCRdb kept only the in-frame ones, dropping some. The sample shows over 95,000 clones, 60% to 75% of them seen only once. The sample consisted of peripheral blood, taken from a patient treated with radiotherapy plus ipilimumab. These TCRs come from a human donor with non-small cell lung cancer who had a partial response to radiotherapy plus ipilimumab. Some clones in this sample may be carry-over from other donors' samples.

The chain joins TRBV19 to TRBJ1-3; 9 nucleotides align to TRBD1. J was trimmed by 4 bases and V by 6 bases; bases with no gene match: 4. The CDR3 spans 14 residues. CDR1 is LNHDA, CDR2 SQIVND, per germline (reference sequence). The DNA for the CDR3 is TGTGCCAGTAGCCGCGGACAGGGGGGAAACACCATATATTTT. This sequence encodes CASSRGQGGNTIYF.

CDR3: CASSLALATYEQYF. DNA of the CDR3: TGTGCCAGCAGCTTAGCTCTAGCGACCTACGAGCAGTACTTC. The chain recombines TRBV7-9 with TRBJ2-7; a possible D gene is TRBD2 (6 bases). Germline CDR1 is SEHNR and CDR2 is FQNEAQ (reference sequence). Trimming cost V 0 bases and J 2 bases, with 8 bases left between them. The length of the CDR3 is 14 residues.

The V gene is TRBV6-1, the J gene TRBJ1-2, with a possible D match to TRBD1 (5 bases). The CDR3 totals 15 residues. V was clipped by 0 bases and J by 4 bases, with 12 bases between them. Germline CDR1 MNHNS, CDR2 SASEGT. The CDR3 reads CASSEAQTVGYGYTF. CDR3 nucleotides: TGTGCCAGCAGTGAAGCTCAGACAGTTGGCTATGGCTACACCTTC.